Presented here are 8 T cell receptor beta chains from one specimen sequenced in a study of CD8+ T cells in alopecia areata. Reverse transcription of extracted RNA yielded cDNA, which provided the sequencing template. Profiled with immunoSEQ multiplex PCR; TCRdb holds only in-frame clones, not every one. The sample yields some 100,000 clones, 35% to 40% seen once. Sequencing used CD4+ T cells sorted from blood. The receptor set was obtained from a human donor with alopecia areata.

The chain employs TRBV7-2 and TRBJ2-1; 9 bases agree with TRBD2. In germline, CDR1 is SGHTA, CDR2 FQGNSA. J was trimmed by 8 bases and V by 5 bases; bases with no gene match: 10. The CDR3 is 15 amino acids. In DNA, the CDR3 is TGTGCCAGCAGCCCGGGGACTAGCCGGAAGGATGAGCAGTTCTTC. This sequence encodes CASSPGTSRKDEQFF.

The rearrangement links TRBV19 to TRBJ2-4; D not certain. V lost 5 bases and J lost 0, with 14 bases in between. Germline lookup yields CDR1 LNHDA and CDR2 SQIVND (reference sequence). The CDR3 is 16 residues long. Written as DNA, the CDR3 is TGTGCCAGTAGTTCCGGGCCAATCTTAGCCAAAAACATTCAGTACTTC. This codes for CASSSGPILAKNIQYF.

A remark on this clone: The junction differs from germline at one of its ends, possibly a read error. The V call is TRBV29-1, the J call TRBJ1-5; D remains ambiguous. Germline assignment: CDR1 SQVTM and CDR2 ANQGSEA. The CDR3 totals 13 residues. The CDR3 is CGVTRSLGEPQHF. DNA of the CDR3: TGCGGCGTTACCCGCAGCCTCGGCGAGCCCCAGCATTTT.

There are a few counts of this clone. This sequence joins TRBV10-3 and TRBJ2-7; possibly TRBD1 for D (5 bases). V was cut by 0 bases and J by 7 bases, with 7 bases left in between. CDR3 length: 12 residues. In germline, CDR1 is ENHRY, CDR2 SYGVKD. The CDR3 coding sequence is TGTGCCATCAGTGAGTCTGACAGAGAGCAGTACTTC. This codes for CAISESDREQYF.

This clone was recorded only once. The rearrangement uses TRBV5-4 and TRBJ2-5; TRBD2 might be the D (6 bases). V was trimmed by 4 bases and J by 5 bases, leaving 15 bases between them. CDR1 SGHNT and CDR2 YYREEE come from the germline V gene (reference sequence). The CDR3 sequence is 14 residues long. The CDR3: CASSAGLTTETQYF. The CDR3 DNA sequence: TGTGCCAGCAGCGCGGGACTTACGACGGAGACCCAGTACTTC.

The chain couples TRBV7-2 to TRBJ2-3, with 9 nucleotides matching TRBD2. The germline CDR1 and CDR2 sequences are SGHTA and FQGNSA. The ends lost 7 bases at V and 4 bases at J; junction bases unmatched: 9. This CDR3 comprises 15 residues. The CDR3 sequence: CASNPSSGRADTQYF. CDR3 in DNA: TGTGCCAGCAACCCAAGTAGCGGGAGAGCAGATACGCAGTATTTT. Drawing the rest from reference TRBV7-2 and TRBJ2-3, the complete variable domain is GAGVSQSPSNKVTEKGKDVELRCDPISGHTALYWYRQSLGQGLEFLIYFQGNSAPDKSGLPSDRFSAERTGGSVSTLTIQRTQQEDSAVYLCASNPSSGRADTQYFGPGTRLTVL.

The chain carries TRBV2 and TRBJ1-2, with TRBD1 matching over 8 bases. Germline CDR1 is SNHLY and CDR2 is FYNNEI. J gave up 4 bases and V 8 bases, and 6 bases lay outside the gene matches. This CDR3 is built from 13 residues. In DNA, the CDR3 is TGTGCCAGCCTCCCAGGGGGCCTCTATGGCTACACCTTC. It specifies CASLPGGLYGYTF.

This chain joins TRBV6-5 and TRBJ2-5; 9 nucleotides match TRBD1. V was pared by 8 bases and J by 5 bases, with 9 bases of the junction left unmatched. The CDR3 sequence is 14 residues long. Germline loops: CDR1 MNHEY, CDR2 SVGAGI. The CDR3, as DNA: TGTGCCAGCGGCCGGACAGGGGTTGGGGAGACCCAGTACTTC. Protein sequence: CASGRTGVGETQYF.